These 5 T cell receptor beta chains came from one sample sequenced in a study of cytomegalovirus exposure and HLA in healthy donors. PCR primers comprised 60 Vbeta and 13 Jbeta primers. Clones were sequenced by immunoSEQ multiplex PCR, and TCRdb holds only the in-frame ones, with some missing. The sample shows fewer than 200,000 clones, around 85% of them seen only once. Sequencing was carried out using PBMCs. Every receptor here comes from a woman aged 30 to 39 in good health and CMV-seronegative.

This clone was detected only once. The J gene is TRBJ1-1, the V gene TRBV5-1, with 9 bases identical to TRBD1. The CDR3 spans 15 residues. The germline gives CDR1 SGHRS, CDR2 YFSETQ. The junction had 9 bases not matched to a gene; V was cut back by 4 bases and J by 5 bases. In DNA form, the CDR3 reads TGCGCCAGCAGCCCGGGACAGGGAATCGGGACTGAAGCTTTCTTT. Protein sequence: CASSPGQGIGTEAFF.

The chain employs TRBV28 and TRBJ2-7; 10 bases align to TRBD2. Germline V CDR1 and CDR2: MDHEN, SYDVKM. This CDR3 has 17 residues. Unmatched junction bases numbered 16, after V lost 7 bases and J lost 4 bases. CDR3 sequence reads: CASKPRWGLAGAYEQYF. The CDR3, as DNA: TGTGCCAGCAAACCCCGGTGGGGTCTAGCGGGAGCTTACGAGCAGTACTTC.

The chain links TRBV30 to TRBJ2-3, with D maybe TRBD2 (6 bases). The V gene lost 0 bases and the J gene lost 2 bases, with 15 bases spanning the gap. Germline V CDR1 and CDR2: GTSNPN, SVGIG (reference sequence). This CDR3 comprises 16 residues. In DNA form, the CDR3 reads TGTGCCTGGAGTGTACTAGCTCAGGCACTCACAGATACGCAGTATTTT. Its protein is CAWSVLAQALTDTQYF.

This clone was counted once. The chain uses TRBV7-6 and TRBJ1-5; perhaps TRBD1 as D (5 bases). CDR1 SGHVS and CDR2 FNYEAQ come from the germline V gene. V gave up 1 base and J gave up 5 bases, with 12 bases separating them. The CDR3 spans 15 residues. Here the CDR3 reads CASSLGGRADQPQHF. In DNA form, the CDR3 reads TGTGCCAGCAGCTTAGGGGGCAGGGCTGATCAGCCCCAGCATTTT.

The J gene is TRBJ1-4, the V gene TRBV6-5, with D maybe TRBD1 (6 bases). CDR1 is MNHEY, CDR2 SVGAGI, per germline. V was trimmed by 6 bases and J by 5 bases, leaving 16 bases between them. The CDR3 loop spans 15 amino acids. CDR3 bases: TGTGCCAGCAGGCCACCGGGACAAGCAAATGAAAAACTGTTTTTT. This translates into CASRPPGQANEKLFF.